This passage covers 2 T cell receptor beta chains from one sample sequenced in a study of cytomegalovirus exposure and HLA in healthy donors. PCR employed 60 Vbeta and 13 Jbeta primers. Assay used: immunoSEQ multiplex PCR; TCRdb lists only in-frame clones, some missing. The repertoire holds around 150,000 clones, with approximately 64% as singletons. The sequenced sample consisted of PBMCs. These TCRs come from a woman in her thirties or forties in good health and CMV-seronegative.

The chain carries TRBV6-5 and TRBJ1-1, with unresolved D. CDR1 is MNHEY, CDR2 SVGAGI, per germline. V shed 7 bases and J shed 7 bases, with 19 bases lying between them. The CDR3 covers 14 residues. The CDR3 spells CASTQQPAMGEAFF. For the CDR3, the DNA is TGTGCCAGCACCCAACAGCCCGCCATGGGTGAAGCTTTCTTT.

A few counts support this clone. The CDR3 is CASSEFRATNEKLFF. CDR3 nucleotides: TGTGCCAGCAGTGAATTCAGGGCAACTAATGAAAAACTGTTTTTT. V gene TRBV25-1 combines with J gene TRBJ1-4; a weak D match, TRBD1 (5 bases). From germline, CDR1 is MGHDK and CDR2 SYGVNS. The CDR3 has 15 amino acids. The germline V and J ends were trimmed by 1 base and 0 bases, with 6 bases remaining between them.